This T cell receptor beta chain derives from a study of PD-L1 blockade in urothelial cancer. At the level of the study: Male sex and bladder-origin urothelial cancer characterized about 85% of the 29 patients. Blood analysis occurred 3 weeks (second dose) and 6 weeks after treatment start.

TCRdb keeps only in-frame clones here, not all; method: immunoSEQ multiplex PCR. The table shows some 22,000 clones, with around 90% occurring only once. With 2 bases clipped from V and 10 bases from J, the junction kept 13 bases outside the gene matches. CDR1 is SGHTA, CDR2 FQGTGA, per germline. The CDR3 consists of 16 residues. The chain joins TRBV7-3 to TRBJ2-1; 8 positions match TRBD2. Material: PBMCs, obtained around atezolizumab (anti-PD-L1) treatment. The receptor's source is a woman in her sixties with urothelial cancer. The CDR3 DNA is TGTGCCAGCAGCTTAGATGGGACTAGGGCTTGGCAGGAGCAGTTCTTC. Encoded protein: CASSLDGTRAWQEQFF.